The entry below describes one TCR beta chain. Its cognate antigen is unknown. 13 Jbeta primers and 60 Vbeta primers were used for the PCR. Libraries were prepared by immunoSEQ multiplex PCR; TCRdb keeps only in-frame clonotypes and omits some of them. The sample lists 50,000 to 60,000 clones, about three quarters occurring once. The germline gives CDR1 SGHVS, CDR2 FQNEAQ. Losses at the gene ends were 1 base for V and 8 bases for J; bases not matched to a gene: 10. The CDR3 covers 15 residues. The source of the sample is a study of cytomegalovirus exposure and HLA in healthy donors. General study points: Generally TCR sequences proved uncommon, though certain public TCRs appeared in numerous donors. A later analysis reportedly found that, within productive TCRs, an Asian-associated ancestry cluster had fewer N-insertions than the mean observed across the roughly 730 donors. Investigators reported some 150 TCR beta chains as tied to cytomegalovirus.

The gene calls are TRBV7-8 and TRBJ1-2; 7 bases map to TRBD1. This TCR came from a man aged 18 to 30 in good health and CMV-seronegative. Sequenced sample: PBMCs. This chain's CDR3 is CASSLGRTGQFGYTF. CDR3 bases: TGTGCCAGCAGCTTAGGACGGACAGGTCAATTCGGCTACACCTTC.